The clone carrying this TCR beta chain was seen at least ten times. Genomic DNA was employed as the template in profiling TCR beta VDJ and CDR3. TCRdb called the reads again in MiXCR, with one record for every CDR3 protein. The sample lists some 210,000 distinct CDR3 sequences, over 60% occurring once. The CDR3 has 14 amino acids. V was pared by 2 bases and J by 6 bases, with 11 bases between. In germline, CDR1 is MNHEY, CDR2 SVGAGI. This entry is derived from a study of CD8+CD57+ T cells in acquired aplastic anemia. The receptor was isolated from a human donor in good health. What was sequenced was sorted CD4+, CD8+, or CD8+CD57+ T cells (not recorded which) from PBMCs. This rearrangement joins TRBV6-5 to TRBJ2-1; weak D call: TRBD2 (6 bases). CDR3 DNA sequence: TGTGCCAGCAGTTACGGTGGCGGGGCCAATGAGCAGTTCTTC. Its protein product is CASSYGGGANEQFF.